Listed here are 8 T cell receptor beta chains from one sample, sequenced in a study of CD4 T cells in relation to SARS-CoV-2 and coronaviruses. Before the COVID-19 pandemic, during about 2011-2019, CD4+ T cells were taken from unexposed donors. CD4+ T cells were isolated from the cells after around 9 days of culture. Clones were sequenced by immunoSEQ multiplex PCR, and TCRdb holds only the in-frame ones, with some missing. Here the sample spans roughly 10,000 clones, 70% to 85% being singletons. No antigen is known for these receptors. The sample consisted of CD4+ T cells from PBMCs, cultured in vitro. The source of these receptors is a human donor in good health.

This chain links TRBV7-9 with TRBJ1-5; D gene unclear. The CDR3 loop spans 12 amino acids. V was trimmed by 5 bases and J by 7 bases, leaving 9 bases between them. Germline V gives CDR1 SEHNR, CDR2 FQNEAQ (reference sequence). The CDR3 is CASSPPGQPQHF. The CDR3 DNA sequence: TGTGCCAGCAGCCCCCCGGGGCAGCCCCAGCATTTT.

This clone is a singleton in its sample. The chain has TRBV18 and TRBJ1-2; 7 bases agree with TRBD1. The germline gives CDR1 KGHSH, CDR2 LQKENI. This CDR3 spans 13 amino acids. With 3 bases clipped from V and 8 bases from J, the junction kept 6 bases outside the gene matches. The CDR3 is CASSPTDREGYTF. The CDR3 DNA sequence: TGTGCCAGCTCACCTACCGACAGGGAGGGCTACACCTTC.

The chain recombines TRBV3-1 (or the pseudogene TRBV3-2) with TRBJ2-5; TRBD2 matches at 10 bases. V dropped 4 bases and J dropped 7; count of bases not matched to a gene: 3. This CDR3 spans 13 amino acids. CDR1 and CDR2 from the germline V gene are LGHDT and YNNKEL (reference sequence). CDR3 residues: CASSPSGSGTQYF. The CDR3 DNA reads as TGTGCCAGCAGCCCTAGCGGGAGCGGGACCCAGTACTTC.

The chain employs TRBV5-1 and TRBJ1-1; D might be TRBD1 (5 bases). This CDR3 is 14 amino acids long. Per the germline V gene, CDR1 is SGHRS and CDR2 is YFSETQ. Trimming took 4 bases from V and 6 from J, leaving 16 bases between them. The DNA of the CDR3 is TGCGCCAGCAGCGCCGGGACGCTTGAGTCTGAAGCTTTCTTT. This sequence encodes CASSAGTLESEAFF. Complete variable domain (other parts from reference TRBV5-1 and TRBJ1-1): KAGVTQTPRYLIKTRGQQVTLSCSPISGHRSVSWYQQTPGQGLQFLFEYFSETQRNKGNFPGRFSGRQFSNSRSEMNVSTLELGDSALYLCASSAGTLESEAFFGQGTRLTVV.

This chain links TRBV19 with TRBJ1-6; D unresolved. The CDR3 contains 15 residues. Per germline, CDR1 LNHDA and CDR2 SQIVND (reference sequence). The V end lost 6 bases, the J end lost 9 bases, and 18 bases lay between the germline ends. CDR3 loop: CASRLGQDGGSPLHF. CDR3 coding DNA: TGTGCCAGTAGACTTGGTCAGGACGGCGGTTCACCCCTCCACTTT.

V and J are TRBV10-3 and TRBJ1-2; 7 nucleotides line up with TRBD1. From germline, CDR1 is ENHRY and CDR2 SYGVKD. The CDR3 has 13 residues. Losses at the gene ends were 7 bases for V and 7 bases for J; bases not matched to a gene: 9. CDR3 DNA: TGTGCCATCACCGGAACCACAGGGGTTGGCTACACCTTC. Protein sequence: CAITGTTGVGYTF.

Worth noting for this clone: The CDR3 carries no conserved terminal phenylalanine or tryptophan, so it likely arises from a read error. The DNA is omitted, as the CDR3 cannot be located on it reliably, and the CDR3 follows TCRdb's listing. V and J are TRBV6-5 and TRBJ1-2; TRBD1, the D gene given by the table, was not confirmed from the DNA. Germline CDR1 and CDR2: MNHEY and SVGAGI. The CDR3 spans 14 amino acids, including both terminal residues. The chain's CDR3 is CASSYSRDSHSLLV.

This rearrangement joins TRBV4-3 to TRBJ2-1; D not certain. V lost 0 bases to trimming and J lost 0 bases, with 6 bases between them. Per the germline V gene, CDR1 is LGHNA and CDR2 is YSLEER. The CDR3 consists of 15 residues. For the CDR3, the DNA is TGCGCCAGCAGCCAAGACAGGAGCTCCTACAATGAGCAGTTCTTC. Amino acids: CASSQDRSSYNEQFF.